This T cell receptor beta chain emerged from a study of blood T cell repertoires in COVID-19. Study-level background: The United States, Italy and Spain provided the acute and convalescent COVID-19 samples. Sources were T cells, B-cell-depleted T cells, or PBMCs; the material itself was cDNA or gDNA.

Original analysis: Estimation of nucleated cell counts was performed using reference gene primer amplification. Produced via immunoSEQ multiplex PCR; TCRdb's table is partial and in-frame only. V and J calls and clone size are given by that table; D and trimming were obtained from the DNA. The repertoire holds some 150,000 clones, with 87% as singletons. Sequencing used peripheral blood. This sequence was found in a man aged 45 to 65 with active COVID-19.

The CDR3 nucleotides are TGTGCCATCAGGGATGACAGGGAGTTCGGTCAGCCCCAGCATTTT. Amino acid sequence: CAIRDDREFGQPQHF. This sequence joins TRBV10-3 and TRBJ1-5; 7 positions match TRBD1. The CDR3 is 15 residues long. Per the germline V gene, CDR1 is ENHRY and CDR2 is SYGVKD. The junction had 11 bases not matched to a gene; V was cut back by 6 bases and J by 6 bases.